This T cell receptor (beta chain) was sequenced in a study of OX40 agonist ivuxolimab in advanced cancers. Study at large: Hepatocellular carcinoma, melanoma, renal cell or head and neck cancer occurred in dose-escalation patients. Three patients had partial responses: one hepatocellular carcinoma, two cutaneous melanoma.

This CDR3 is built from 16 residues. Germline V lookup: CDR1 MNHEY, CDR2 SVGAGI. V gave up 2 bases and J gave up 3 bases; unmatched junction bases: 7. Study outcomes and limitations: Partial responders at 0.1-3.0 mg/kg showed near-lowest clonal expansion. CD4+ and CD8+ blood T cells expanded clonally by week 6 at 0.1 to 3.0 mg/kg.

Repertoires were generated with immunoSEQ multiplex PCR, while TCRdb's copy carries only in-frame clones and drops some. The sample lists about 61,000 clones, about 90% occurring once. About this clone: Its specificity is unknown.

This specimen was CD4+ or CD8+ T cells sorted from blood, taken in a trial of the OX40 agonist ivuxolimab. The sequence came from an adult with an advanced solid tumor such as melanoma, head and neck, liver or kidney cancer. The V and J genes are TRBV6-5 and TRBJ1-2; 9 nucleotides match TRBD1. In nucleotides, the CDR3 is TGTGCCAGCAGTTACCTTGGGACAGGGCTGTACTATGGCTACACCTTC. Residues: CASSYLGTGLYYGYTF.